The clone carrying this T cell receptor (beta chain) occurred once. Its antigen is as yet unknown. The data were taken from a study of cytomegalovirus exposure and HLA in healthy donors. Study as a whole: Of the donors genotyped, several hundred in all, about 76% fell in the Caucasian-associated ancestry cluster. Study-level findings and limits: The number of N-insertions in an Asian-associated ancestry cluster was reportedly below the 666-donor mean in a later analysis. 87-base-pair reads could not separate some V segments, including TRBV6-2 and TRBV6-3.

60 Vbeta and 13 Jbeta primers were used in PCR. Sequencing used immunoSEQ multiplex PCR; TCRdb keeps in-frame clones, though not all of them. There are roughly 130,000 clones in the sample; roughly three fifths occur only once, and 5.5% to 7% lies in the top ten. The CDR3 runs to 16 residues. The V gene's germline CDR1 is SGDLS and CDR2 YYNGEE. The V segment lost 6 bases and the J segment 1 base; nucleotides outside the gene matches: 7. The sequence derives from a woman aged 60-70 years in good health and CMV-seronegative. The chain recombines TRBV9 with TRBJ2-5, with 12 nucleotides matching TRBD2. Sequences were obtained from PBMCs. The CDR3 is CASNPGLAGIQETQYF. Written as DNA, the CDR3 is TGTGCCAGCAACCCCGGACTAGCGGGAATCCAAGAGACCCAGTACTTC. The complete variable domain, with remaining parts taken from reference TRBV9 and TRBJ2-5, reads DSGVTQTPKHLITATGQRVTLRCSPRSGDLSVYWYQQSLDQGLQFLIQYYNGEERAKGNILERFSAQQFPDLHSELNLSSLELGDSALYFCASNPGLAGIQETQYFGPGTRLLVL.